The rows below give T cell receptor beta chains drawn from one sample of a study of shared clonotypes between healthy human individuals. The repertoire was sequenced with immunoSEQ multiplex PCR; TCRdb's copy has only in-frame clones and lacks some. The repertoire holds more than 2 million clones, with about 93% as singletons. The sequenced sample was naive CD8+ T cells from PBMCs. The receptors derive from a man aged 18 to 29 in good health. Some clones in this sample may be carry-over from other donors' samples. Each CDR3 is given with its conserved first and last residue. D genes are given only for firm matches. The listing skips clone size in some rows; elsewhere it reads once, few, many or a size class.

CDR3aa: CASSPQPGELFF; CDR3nt: TGTGCCAGCAGCCCCCAACCCGGGGAGCTGTTTTTT; j_gene: TRBJ2-2; abundance: .; d_gene: .; v_gene: TRBV7-2
CDR3aa: CASSIDPVRGAMDNEQFF; CDR3nt: TGTGCCAGTAGTATAGATCCCGTCAGGGGGGCTATGGACAATGAGCAGTTCTTC; j_gene: TRBJ2-1; abundance: .; d_gene: .; v_gene: TRBV19
CDR3aa: CASSQDRAYEQYF; CDR3nt: TGCGCCAGCAGCCAAGATAGGGCCTACGAGCAGTACTTC; j_gene: TRBJ2-7; abundance: few; d_gene: .; v_gene: TRBV4-3
CDR3aa: CASSLLGLAGVTDTQYF; CDR3nt: TGTGCCAGCAGTTTACTGGGACTAGCGGGAGTGACAGATACGCAGTATTTT; j_gene: TRBJ2-3; abundance: .; d_gene: TRBD2; v_gene: TRBV27
CDR3aa: CASSPSAVNYGYTF; CDR3nt: TGTGCCAGCAGCCCTTCGGCGGTAAACTATGGCTACACCTTC; j_gene: TRBJ1-2; abundance: .; d_gene: .; v_gene: TRBV9
CDR3aa: CASSESGQLNTEAFF; CDR3nt: TGCGCCAGCAGTGAGTCTGGACAGTTGAACACTGAAGCTTTCTTT; j_gene: TRBJ1-1; abundance: once; d_gene: .; v_gene: TRBV10-2
CDR3aa: CASSSRTHPTTGELFF; CDR3nt: TGTGCCAGCAGCTCACGGACACATCCTACCACCGGGGAGCTGTTTTTT; j_gene: TRBJ2-2; abundance: .; d_gene: .; v_gene: TRBV11-3
CDR3aa: CASSLFSGVPYEQYF; CDR3nt: TGTGCCAGCAGCCTCTTCTCCGGGGTCCCCTACGAGCAGTACTTC; j_gene: TRBJ2-7; abundance: .; d_gene: .; v_gene: TRBV6-5
CDR3aa: CASSFRRPGHEQFF; CDR3nt: TGTGCCAGCAGTTTCCGCAGACCAGGGCATGAGCAGTTCTTC; j_gene: TRBJ2-1; abundance: once; d_gene: .; v_gene: TRBV27
CDR3aa: CASSFSVVGQGWTEAFF; CDR3nt: TGCGCCAGCAGCTTTTCGGTCGTCGGGCAGGGGTGGACTGAAGCTTTCTTT; j_gene: TRBJ1-1; abundance: .; d_gene: .; v_gene: TRBV5-1
CDR3aa: CASSQALLAGVGGTGELFF; CDR3nt: TGCGCCAGCAGCCAAGCTCTGCTAGCGGGAGTGGGGGGCACCGGGGAGCTGTTTTTT; j_gene: TRBJ2-2; abundance: .; d_gene: TRBD2; v_gene: TRBV4-3
CDR3aa: CASSQVQGGNYEQYF; CDR3nt: TGCGCCAGCAGCCAAGTTCAGGGGGGCAACTACGAGCAGTACTTC; j_gene: TRBJ2-7; abundance: .; d_gene: .; v_gene: TRBV4-3
CDR3aa: CASKLAGVVGELFF; CDR3nt: TGTGCCAGCAAACTAGCGGGAGTTGTCGGGGAGCTGTTTTTT; j_gene: TRBJ2-2; abundance: once; d_gene: TRBD2; v_gene: TRBV27
CDR3aa: CASRTWGLQHGTNTGELFF; CDR3nt: TGTGCCAGCCGCACCTGGGGGCTGCAACATGGAACTAACACCGGGGAGCTGTTTTTT; j_gene: TRBJ2-2; abundance: .; d_gene: .; v_gene: TRBV5-4
CDR3aa: CASSLVGNYQETQYF; CDR3nt: TGCGCCAGCAGCTTGGTGGGCAACTATCAAGAGACCCAGTACTTC; j_gene: TRBJ2-5; abundance: .; d_gene: .; v_gene: TRBV5-1
CDR3aa: CASSPPPGPSNQPQHF; CDR3nt: TGTGCCAGCAGCCCCCCTCCCGGGCCAAGCAATCAGCCCCAGCATTTT; j_gene: TRBJ1-5; abundance: .; d_gene: .; v_gene: TRBV21-1
CDR3aa: CASSPGVLTEAFF; CDR3nt: TGTGCCAGCAGCCCTGGAGTGTTGACTGAAGCTTTCTTT; j_gene: TRBJ1-1; abundance: few; d_gene: .; v_gene: TRBV7-9
CDR3aa: CASSRSGTHSPLYF; CDR3nt: TGTGCCAGTTCTCGTTCCGGGACACATAGCCCCCTCTACTTC; j_gene: TRBJ2-7; abundance: .; d_gene: .; v_gene: TRBV25-1
CDR3aa: CASSFRGETQYF; CDR3nt: TGTGCCAGCAGCTTTAGGGGAGAGACCCAGTACTTC; j_gene: TRBJ2-5; abundance: .; d_gene: .; v_gene: TRBV7-9
CDR3aa: CASSLGRGRSTEAFF; CDR3nt: TGTGCCAGCAGCTTAGGCAGGGGGCGTTCCACTGAAGCTTTCTTT; j_gene: TRBJ1-1; abundance: .; d_gene: TRBD1; v_gene: TRBV7-8
CDR3aa: CASSQKPGPNTEAFF; CDR3nt: TGCGCCAGCAGCCAGAAACCGGGGCCAAACACTGAAGCTTTCTTT; j_gene: TRBJ1-1; abundance: once; d_gene: .; v_gene: TRBV4-3
CDR3aa: CASSIGGSYNEQFF; CDR3nt: TGTGCCAGTAGTATAGGCGGATCCTACAATGAGCAGTTCTTC; j_gene: TRBJ2-1; abundance: .; d_gene: .; v_gene: TRBV19
CDR3aa: CASSALFRGEQYF; CDR3nt: TGTGCCAGCAGCGCTTTATTCAGGGGTGAGCAGTACTTC; j_gene: TRBJ2-7; abundance: .; d_gene: .; v_gene: TRBV6-6
CDR3aa: CASSRSLGDTQYF; CDR3nt: TGTGCCAGCAGTCGATCCCTGGGGGATACGCAGTATTTT; j_gene: TRBJ2-3; abundance: once; d_gene: .; v_gene: TRBV6-5
CDR3aa: CASATGTSSVDEQFF; CDR3nt: TGCGCCAGCGCTACCGGGACTAGCTCTGTGGATGAGCAGTTCTTC; j_gene: TRBJ2-1; abundance: .; d_gene: TRBD2; v_gene: TRBV5-1
CDR3aa: CASSPYSDEQFF; CDR3nt: TGTGCCAGCAGCCCATATAGCGATGAGCAGTTCTTC; j_gene: TRBJ2-1; abundance: .; d_gene: .; v_gene: TRBV7-9
CDR3aa: CASSSISTSEETQYF; CDR3nt: TGTGCCAGCAGCTCGATATCGACTAGCGAAGAGACCCAGTACTTC; j_gene: TRBJ2-5; abundance: .; d_gene: TRBD2; v_gene: TRBV13
CDR3aa: CASSLSPRTGEAFF; CDR3nt: TGTGCCAGCAGCCTCAGCCCCCGAACAGGGGAGGCTTTCTTT; j_gene: TRBJ1-1; abundance: .; d_gene: TRBD1; v_gene: TRBV27
CDR3aa: CASSWYRDRGLYEQYF; CDR3nt: TGTGCCAGCAGCTGGTACCGGGACAGGGGACTGTACGAGCAGTACTTC; j_gene: TRBJ2-7; abundance: .; d_gene: TRBD1; v_gene: TRBV11-2
CDR3aa: CASRLVARGTEAFF; CDR3nt: TGTGCCAGCAGACTAGTAGCCCGCGGCACTGAAGCTTTCTTT; j_gene: TRBJ1-1; abundance: .; d_gene: .; v_gene: TRBV27
CDR3aa: CASSSGANNNEQFF; CDR3nt: TGTGCCAGCAGTAGCGGGGCCAATAACAATGAGCAGTTCTTC; j_gene: TRBJ2-1; abundance: .; d_gene: TRBD2; v_gene: TRBV27
CDR3aa: CASSHPSGQRQETQYF; CDR3nt: TGTGCCAGCAGCCACCCGTCGGGGCAGAGGCAAGAGACCCAGTACTTC; j_gene: TRBJ2-5; abundance: .; d_gene: .; v_gene: TRBV21-1
CDR3aa: CASSTSGRGTGELFF; CDR3nt: TGTGCCAGCAGCACTAGCGGGAGGGGGACCGGGGAGCTGTTTTTT; j_gene: TRBJ2-2; abundance: once; d_gene: TRBD2; v_gene: TRBV7-9
CDR3aa: CASSEMTEQETQYF; CDR3nt: TGTGCCAGCAGTGAAATGACAGAGCAAGAGACCCAGTACTTC; j_gene: TRBJ2-5; abundance: .; d_gene: .; v_gene: TRBV2
CDR3aa: CASNLGGTHTDTQYF; CDR3nt: TGTGCCAGCAACCTGGGAGGGACCCACACAGATACGCAGTATTTT; j_gene: TRBJ2-3; abundance: .; d_gene: TRBD2; v_gene: TRBV9
CDR3aa: CASSSREWGYEQYF; CDR3nt: TGTGCCAGCAGCTCGCGGGAATGGGGTTACGAGCAGTACTTC; j_gene: TRBJ2-7; abundance: .; d_gene: .; v_gene: TRBV14
CDR3aa: CASRTRTDTQYF; CDR3nt: TGTGCCAGCAGAACCCGCACAGATACGCAGTATTTT; j_gene: TRBJ2-3; abundance: .; d_gene: .; v_gene: TRBV28
CDR3aa: CASSYGSWNEQFF; CDR3nt: TGTGCCAGTAGCTACGGGAGTTGGAATGAGCAGTTCTTC; j_gene: TRBJ2-1; abundance: once; d_gene: .; v_gene: TRBV19
CDR3aa: CASSRINEQFF; CDR3nt: TGTGCCAGCAGTAGAATCAATGAGCAGTTCTTC; j_gene: TRBJ2-1; abundance: .; d_gene: .; v_gene: TRBV28
CDR3aa: CASSPSGTSYNEQFF; CDR3nt: TGTGCCAGCAGCCCTAGCGGGACCTCCTACAATGAGCAGTTCTTC; j_gene: TRBJ2-1; abundance: once; d_gene: TRBD2; v_gene: TRBV2
CDR3aa: CASSLDAGAATYNEQFF; CDR3nt: TGCGCCAGCAGCCTGGATGCAGGAGCAGCAACCTACAATGAGCAGTTCTTC; j_gene: TRBJ2-1; abundance: .; d_gene: .; v_gene: TRBV5-1
CDR3aa: CASSLSGTVYGYTF; CDR3nt: TGTGCCAGCAGCTTGTCCGGGACAGTCTATGGCTACACCTTC; j_gene: TRBJ1-2; abundance: .; d_gene: TRBD1; v_gene: TRBV7-2
CDR3aa: CASSLISGGRAFTGELFF; CDR3nt: TGTGCCAGCAGCTTAATTTCGGGCGGGAGGGCGTTCACCGGGGAGCTGTTTTTT; j_gene: TRBJ2-2; abundance: .; d_gene: TRBD2; v_gene: TRBV11-2
CDR3aa: CASSPPPSGRSTQYF; CDR3nt: TGTGCCAGCAGTCCCCCTCCTAGCGGGAGAAGTACGCAGTATTTT; j_gene: TRBJ2-3; abundance: .; d_gene: TRBD2; v_gene: TRBV27
CDR3aa: CAWSPIWTSWGKETQYF; CDR3nt: TGTGCCTGGAGTCCGATCTGGACAAGCTGGGGAAAAGAGACCCAGTACTTC; j_gene: TRBJ2-5; abundance: .; d_gene: .; v_gene: TRBV30
CDR3aa: CASSLTGALNEQFF; CDR3nt: TGTGCCAGCAGCTTAACTGGGGCCCTCAATGAGCAGTTCTTC; j_gene: TRBJ2-1; abundance: .; d_gene: .; v_gene: TRBV7-3
CDR3aa: CASSLDPLAVSGNTIYF; CDR3nt: TGTGCCAGCAGCTTAGATCCCTTGGCCGTCTCTGGAAACACCATATATTTT; j_gene: TRBJ1-3; abundance: .; d_gene: .; v_gene: TRBV11-2
CDR3aa: CASRQTTEQFF; CDR3nt: TGTGCCAGCAGACAAACAACGGAGCAGTTCTTC; j_gene: TRBJ2-1; abundance: .; d_gene: .; v_gene: TRBV28
CDR3aa: CASSPWVVNQPQHF; CDR3nt: TGTGCCAGCAGTCCCTGGGTGGTTAATCAGCCCCAGCATTTT; j_gene: TRBJ1-5; abundance: .; d_gene: .; v_gene: TRBV28
CDR3aa: CASTGGTGFGGALHF; CDR3nt: TGTGCCAGTACCGGAGGAACAGGGTTCGGTGGCGCCCTCCACTTT; j_gene: TRBJ1-6; abundance: .; d_gene: .; v_gene: TRBV19